This TCR beta chain was found in a study of T cells in Graves' hyperthyroidism and ophthalmopathy. The table lists this clonotype with many counts. The antigen is unknown. Study-wide points: Stable hyperthyroidism and ophthalmopathy were separated using 13 V-J signatures. Ophthalmopathy, as predicted by the model, came a median 6.5 months after the prediction.

The investigators amplified TCR beta CDR3 regions from RNA transcripts. TCR CDR3 regions were first amplified by RT-PCR with HTBI primers. MiXCR, run by TCRdb on the multiplex PCR reads, gives a single entry per CDR3 protein. Seen here are nearly 600,000 distinct CDR3 sequences, approximately 15% observed once, and the top ten hold more than 6%. CDR3 length: 13 amino acids. CDR1 and CDR2 (germline): KGHDR, SFDVKD. V was cut by 5 bases and J by 2 bases, with 8 bases left in between. The specimen was blood. This chain connects TRBV24-1 to TRBJ2-5; possible D gene TRBD1, 6 bases. The sequence came from a woman younger than 35 with Graves' ophthalmopathy. CDR3 in amino acids: CATSAQGQETQYF. The DNA of the CDR3 is TGTGCCACCAGTGCCCAGGGGCAAGAGACCCAGTACTTC.